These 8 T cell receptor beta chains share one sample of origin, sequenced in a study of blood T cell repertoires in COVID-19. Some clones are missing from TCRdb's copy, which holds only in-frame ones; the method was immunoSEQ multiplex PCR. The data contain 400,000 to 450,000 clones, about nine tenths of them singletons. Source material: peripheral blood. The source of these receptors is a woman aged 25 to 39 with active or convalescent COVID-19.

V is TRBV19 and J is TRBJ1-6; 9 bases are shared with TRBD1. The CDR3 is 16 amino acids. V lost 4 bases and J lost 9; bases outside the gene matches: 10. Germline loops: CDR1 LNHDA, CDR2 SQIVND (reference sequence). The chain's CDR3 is CASSSTGQGFGSPLHF. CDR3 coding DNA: TGTGCCAGTAGTAGCACGGGACAGGGTTTCGGTTCACCCCTCCACTTT.

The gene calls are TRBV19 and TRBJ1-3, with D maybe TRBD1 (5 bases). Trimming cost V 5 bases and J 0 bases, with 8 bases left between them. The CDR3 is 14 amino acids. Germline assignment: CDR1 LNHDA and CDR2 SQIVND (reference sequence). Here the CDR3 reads CASSETDSGNTIYF. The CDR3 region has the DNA TGTGCCAGTAGTGAGACAGACTCTGGAAACACCATATATTTT.

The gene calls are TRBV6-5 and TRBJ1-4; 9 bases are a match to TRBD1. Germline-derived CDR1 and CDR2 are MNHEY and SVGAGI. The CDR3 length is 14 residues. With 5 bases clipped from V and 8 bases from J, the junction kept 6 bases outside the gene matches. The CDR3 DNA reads TGTGCCAGCAGTAGACGGACAGGGGTCGAAAAACTGTTTTTT. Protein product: CASSRRTGVEKLFF.

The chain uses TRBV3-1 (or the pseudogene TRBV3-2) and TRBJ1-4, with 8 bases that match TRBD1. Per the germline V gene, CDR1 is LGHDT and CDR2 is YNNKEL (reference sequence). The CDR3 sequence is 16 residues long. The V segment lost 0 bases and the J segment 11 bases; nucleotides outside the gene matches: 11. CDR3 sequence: CASSQELRGPKGKLFF. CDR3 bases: TGTGCCAGCAGCCAAGAACTCAGGGGGCCGAAAGGGAAACTGTTTTTT.

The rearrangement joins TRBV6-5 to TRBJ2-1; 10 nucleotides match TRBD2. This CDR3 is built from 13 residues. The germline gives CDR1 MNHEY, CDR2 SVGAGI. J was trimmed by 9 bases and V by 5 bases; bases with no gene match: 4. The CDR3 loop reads CASSSGRVAEQFF. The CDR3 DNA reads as TGTGCCAGCAGTAGCGGGAGGGTTGCTGAGCAGTTCTTC.

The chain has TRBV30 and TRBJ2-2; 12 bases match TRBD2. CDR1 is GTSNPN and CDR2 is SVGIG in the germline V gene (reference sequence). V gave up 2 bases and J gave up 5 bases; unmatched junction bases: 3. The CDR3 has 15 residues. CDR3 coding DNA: TGTGCCTGGAGTCGGGGGACTAGCGGGACCGGGGAGCTGTTTTTT. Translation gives CAWSRGTSGTGELFF.

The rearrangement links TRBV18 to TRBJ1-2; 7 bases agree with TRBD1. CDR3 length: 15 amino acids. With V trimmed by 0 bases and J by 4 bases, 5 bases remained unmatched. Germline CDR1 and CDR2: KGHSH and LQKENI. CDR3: CASSPPNDRAYGYTF. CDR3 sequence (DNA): TGTGCCAGCTCACCACCAAACGACAGGGCCTATGGCTACACCTTC.

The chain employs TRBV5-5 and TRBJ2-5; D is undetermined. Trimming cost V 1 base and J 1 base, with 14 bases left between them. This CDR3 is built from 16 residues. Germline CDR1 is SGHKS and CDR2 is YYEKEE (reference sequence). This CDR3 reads CASSLISALLQETQYF. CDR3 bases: TGTGCCAGCAGCTTGATAAGCGCCTTACTCCAAGAGACCCAGTACTTC.